Each of the 6 T cell receptor beta chains below was sequenced from the same sample in a study of cytomegalovirus exposure and HLA in healthy donors. TCRdb's copy holds only in-frame clones and misses some; the assay was immunoSEQ multiplex PCR. The sample yields fewer than 65,000 clones, 80% to 90% seen once. The source material was PBMCs. The source of these receptors is a woman aged 18-30 years in good health and CMV-seronegative.

The chain carries TRBV5-1 and TRBJ2-3, with D unresolved. Per the germline V gene, CDR1 is SGHRS and CDR2 is YFSETQ. The V and J ends lost 4 bases and 2 bases respectively, with 8 bases between them. The CDR3 consists of 13 residues. This chain's CDR3 is CASSRSDTDTQYF. CDR3 sequence (DNA): TGCGCCAGCAGCAGGAGCGACACAGATACGCAGTATTTT. The whole variable domain, remainder taken from reference TRBV5-1 and TRBJ2-3, is KAGVTQTPRYLIKTRGQQVTLSCSPISGHRSVSWYQQTPGQGLQFLFEYFSETQRNKGNFPGRFSGRQFSNSRSEMNVSTLELGDSALYLCASSRSDTDTQYFGPGTRLTVL.

CDR3 DNA sequence: TGTGCCAGCAGCTTAATCTCGAACACTGAAGCTTTCTTT. This sequence encodes CASSLISNTEAFF. This chain links TRBV7-9 with TRBJ1-1; D unresolved. Germline lookup yields CDR1 SEHNR and CDR2 FQNEAQ (reference sequence). The CDR3 spans 13 residues. V lost 2 bases and J 1 base, leaving 5 bases between the germline ends. Supplemented by reference TRBV7-9 and TRBJ1-1, the full variable domain reads DTGVSQNPRHKITKRGQNVTFRCDPISEHNRLYWYRQTLGQGPEFLTYFQNEAQLEKSRLLSDRFSAERPKGSFSTLEIQRTEQGDSAMYLCASSLISNTEAFFGQGTRLTVV.

This clone was detected only a few times. This chain links TRBV2 with TRBJ1-2; 7 nucleotides agree with TRBD1. V was pared by 3 bases and J by 7 bases, with 14 bases of the junction left unmatched. The germline V gene has CDR1 SNHLY and CDR2 FYNNEI. The length of the CDR3 is 16 residues. The CDR3 DNA sequence: TGTGCCAGCAGTGAGCAACTCCGAGACAGGGCGGGTGGCTACACCTTC. It encodes CASSEQLRDRAGGYTF. Combining the CDR3 with reference TRBV2 and TRBJ1-2 gives the whole variable domain EPEVTQTPSHQVTQMGQEVILRCVPISNHLYFYWYRQILGQKVEFLVSFYNNEISEKSEIFDDQFSVERPDGSNFTLKIRSTKLEDSAMYFCASSEQLRDRAGGYTFGSGTRLTVV.

The chain combines TRBV6-1 with TRBJ1-1, with D maybe TRBD1 (5 bases). Deletions cut 8 bases from V and 1 base from J, with 14 bases between. Germline-derived CDR1 and CDR2 are MNHNS and SASEGT. The CDR3 sequence is 14 residues long. The CDR3 DNA follows: TGTGCCAGCGGCGCCAGACAGCGGAACACTGAAGCTTTCTTT. Translating it yields CASGARQRNTEAFF.

This sequence joins TRBV11-3 and TRBJ2-3, with 10 bases aligning to TRBD2. The V gene end was trimmed by 5 bases and the J gene end by 3 bases; junction bases not matched to a gene: 14. This CDR3 contains 18 residues. Per germline, CDR1 SGHNT and CDR2 YENEEA. The CDR3 loop reads CASSLNSGRTLGTDTQYF. The CDR3 nucleotides are TGTGCCAGCAGCCTCAATAGCGGGAGGACCCTCGGTACAGATACGCAGTATTTT.

J is TRBJ2-7 and V is TRBV28; 9 nucleotides align to TRBD1. With 5 bases clipped from V and 2 bases from J, the junction kept 16 bases outside the gene matches. The V gene's germline CDR1 is MDHEN and CDR2 SYDVKM. The CDR3 consists of 18 residues. The CDR3 bases are TGTGCCAGCAGTGCCGTACCGGGACAGGGTTCAGAGGCCTACGAGCAGTACTTC. Translating it yields CASSAVPGQGSEAYEQYF.